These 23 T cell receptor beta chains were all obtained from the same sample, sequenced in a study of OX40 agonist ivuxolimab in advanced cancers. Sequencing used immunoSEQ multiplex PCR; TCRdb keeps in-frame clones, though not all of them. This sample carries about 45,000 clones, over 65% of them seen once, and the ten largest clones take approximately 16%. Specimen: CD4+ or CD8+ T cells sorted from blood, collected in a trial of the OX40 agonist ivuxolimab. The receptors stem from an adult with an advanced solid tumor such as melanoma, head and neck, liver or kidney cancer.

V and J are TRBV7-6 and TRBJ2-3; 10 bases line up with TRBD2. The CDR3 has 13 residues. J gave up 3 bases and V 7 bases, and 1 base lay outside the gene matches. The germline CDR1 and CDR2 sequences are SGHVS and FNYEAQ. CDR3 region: CASKRGGTDTQYF. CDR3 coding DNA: TGTGCCAGCAAGCGGGGGGGTACAGATACGCAGTATTTT.

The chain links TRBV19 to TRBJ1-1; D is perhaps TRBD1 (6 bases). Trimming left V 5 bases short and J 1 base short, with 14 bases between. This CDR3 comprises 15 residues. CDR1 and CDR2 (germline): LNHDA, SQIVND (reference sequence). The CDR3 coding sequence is TGTGCCAGTAGTCCCCCTCCGGGACAGAACACTGAAGCTTTCTTT. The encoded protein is CASSPPPGQNTEAFF.

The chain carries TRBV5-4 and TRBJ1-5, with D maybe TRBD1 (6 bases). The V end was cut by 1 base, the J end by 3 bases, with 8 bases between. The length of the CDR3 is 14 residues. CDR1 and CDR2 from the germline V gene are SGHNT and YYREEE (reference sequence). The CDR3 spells CASSLTGSNQPQHF. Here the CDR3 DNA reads TGTGCCAGCAGCTTGACAGGGTCCAATCAGCCCCAGCATTTT.

In DNA form, the CDR3 reads TGTGCTCCAGACCGGTTCAATGAGCAGTTCTTC. Protein product: CAPDRFNEQFF. V usage is TRBV25-1 and J usage is TRBJ2-1; D gene ambiguous. The CDR3 runs 11 residues. CDR1 and CDR2 (germline): MGHDK, SYGVNS.

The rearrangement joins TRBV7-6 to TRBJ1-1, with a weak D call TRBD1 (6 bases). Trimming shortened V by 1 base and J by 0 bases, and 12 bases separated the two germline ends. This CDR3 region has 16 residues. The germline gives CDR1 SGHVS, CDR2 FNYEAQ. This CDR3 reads CASSLGQAGVNTEAFF. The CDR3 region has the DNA TGTGCCAGCAGCTTAGGTCAGGCAGGGGTGAACACTGAAGCTTTCTTT.

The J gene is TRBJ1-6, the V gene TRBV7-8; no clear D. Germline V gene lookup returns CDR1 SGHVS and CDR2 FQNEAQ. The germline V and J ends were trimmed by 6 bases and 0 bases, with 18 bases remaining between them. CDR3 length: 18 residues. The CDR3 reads CASRNFPGRGSYNSPLHF. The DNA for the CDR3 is TGTGCCAGCAGAAACTTCCCCGGCCGGGGCTCCTATAATTCACCCCTCCACTTT. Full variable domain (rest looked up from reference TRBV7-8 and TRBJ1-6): GAGVSQSPRYKVAKRGQDVALRCDPISGHVSLFWYQQALGQGPEFLTYFQNEAQLDKSGLPSDRFFAERPEGSVSTLKIQRTQQEDSAVYLCASRNFPGRGSYNSPLHFGNGTRLTVT.

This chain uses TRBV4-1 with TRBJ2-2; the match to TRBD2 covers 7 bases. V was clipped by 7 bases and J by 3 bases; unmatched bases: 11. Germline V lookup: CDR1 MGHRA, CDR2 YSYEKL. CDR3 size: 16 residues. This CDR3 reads CASNTIAGYDTGELFF. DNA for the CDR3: TGCGCCAGCAATACTATAGCGGGCTACGACACCGGGGAGCTGTTTTTT.

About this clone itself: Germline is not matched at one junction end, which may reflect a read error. Here the CDR3 DNA reads TGTGCTAGCAGCCCCCGACTGCGAGACAATGAGCAGTTCTTC. Protein sequence: CASSPRLRDNEQFF. The chain couples TRBV7-7 to TRBJ2-1; D is uncertain. The CDR3 sequence is 14 residues long. Looked up from germline, CDR1 is SSHAT and CDR2 is FNYEAQ (reference sequence).

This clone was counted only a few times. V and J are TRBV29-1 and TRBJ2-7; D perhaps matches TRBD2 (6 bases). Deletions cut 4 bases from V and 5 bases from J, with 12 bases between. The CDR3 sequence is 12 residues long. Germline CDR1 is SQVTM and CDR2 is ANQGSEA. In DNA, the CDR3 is TGCAGCGTTGTGCAGGGAGGTAACGAGCAGTACTTC. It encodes CSVVQGGNEQYF.

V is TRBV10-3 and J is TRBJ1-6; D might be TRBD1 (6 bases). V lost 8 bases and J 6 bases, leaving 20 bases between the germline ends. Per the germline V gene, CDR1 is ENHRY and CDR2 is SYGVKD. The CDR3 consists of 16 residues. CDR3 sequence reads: CAIGNVSRGANSPLHF. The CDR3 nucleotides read TGTGCCATCGGGAACGTTTCCCGGGGGGCTAATTCACCCCTCCACTTT.

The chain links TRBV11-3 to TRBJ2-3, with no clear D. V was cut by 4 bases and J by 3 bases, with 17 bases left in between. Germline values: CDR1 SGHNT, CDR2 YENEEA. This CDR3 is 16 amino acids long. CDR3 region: CASSSRWNGRTDTQYF. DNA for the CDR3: TGTGCCAGCAGCTCGCGTTGGAATGGCCGAACAGATACGCAGTATTTT.

The DNA for the CDR3 is TGTGCCAGCAGCTTATCCCGAGGGGGACTAGGCACAGATACGCAGTATTTT. Its translation: CASSLSRGGLGTDTQYF. The genes are TRBV11-2 and TRBJ2-3; 8 bases agree with TRBD2. The CDR3 is made up of 17 amino acids. Germline V lookup: CDR1 SGHAT, CDR2 FQNNGV. After removal of 2 bases from V and 1 base from J, the junction contained 8 bases not matched to a gene. Variable domain in full (rest from reference TRBV11-2 and TRBJ2-3): EAGVAQSPRYKIIEKRQSVAFWCNPISGHATLYWYQQILGQGPKLLIQFQNNGVVDDSQLPKDRFSAERLKGVDSTLKIQPAKLEDSAVYLCASSLSRGGLGTDTQYFGPGTRLTVL.

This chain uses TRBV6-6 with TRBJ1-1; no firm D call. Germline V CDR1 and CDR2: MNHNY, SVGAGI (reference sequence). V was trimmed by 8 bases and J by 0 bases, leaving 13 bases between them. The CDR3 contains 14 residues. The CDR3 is CASARAALNTEAFF. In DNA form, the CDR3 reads TGTGCCAGCGCCCGAGCGGCCTTGAACACTGAAGCTTTCTTT.

The CDR3 protein is CASSQGARGHKSYEQYF. In DNA, the CDR3 is TGTGCCAGCAGCCAAGGTGCCAGGGGGCACAAGTCCTACGAGCAGTACTTC. The chain combines TRBV14 with TRBJ2-7; 8 positions match TRBD1. The germline V gene has CDR1 SGHDN and CDR2 FVKESK. There are 17 residues in the CDR3. With 1 base clipped from V and 1 base from J, the junction kept 9 bases outside the gene matches.

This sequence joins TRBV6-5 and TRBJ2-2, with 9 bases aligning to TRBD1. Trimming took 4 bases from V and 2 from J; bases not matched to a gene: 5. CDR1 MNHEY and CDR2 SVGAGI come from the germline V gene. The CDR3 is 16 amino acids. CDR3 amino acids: CASSSRDRANTGELFF. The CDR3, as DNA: TGTGCCAGCAGTTCACGGGACAGGGCTAACACCGGGGAGCTGTTTTTT.

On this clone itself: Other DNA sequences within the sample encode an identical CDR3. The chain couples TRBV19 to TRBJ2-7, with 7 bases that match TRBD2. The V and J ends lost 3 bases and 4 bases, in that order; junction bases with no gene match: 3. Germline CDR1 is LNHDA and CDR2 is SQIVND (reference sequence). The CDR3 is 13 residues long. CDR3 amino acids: CASSMGRGYEQYF. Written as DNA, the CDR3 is TGTGCCAGTAGTATGGGGAGGGGTTACGAGCAGTACTTC.

This chain's CDR3 is CSVEGTSTPSSSYNEQFF. DNA for the CDR3: TGCAGCGTTGAAGGGACTAGCACCCCTTCGAGCTCCTACAATGAGCAGTTCTTC. This chain joins TRBV29-1 and TRBJ2-1; 8 positions match TRBD2. Germline V gives CDR1 SQVTM, CDR2 ANQGSEA. The CDR3 extends over 18 amino acids. Trimming at V came to 1 base and at J to 0 bases, leaving 11 bases not matched to a gene.

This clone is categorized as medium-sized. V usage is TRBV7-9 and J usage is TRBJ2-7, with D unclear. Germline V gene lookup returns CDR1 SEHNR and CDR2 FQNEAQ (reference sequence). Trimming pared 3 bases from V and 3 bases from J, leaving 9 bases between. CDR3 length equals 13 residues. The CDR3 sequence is CASSFPGFYEQYF. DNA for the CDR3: TGTGCCAGCAGCTTCCCCGGGTTCTACGAGCAGTACTTC.

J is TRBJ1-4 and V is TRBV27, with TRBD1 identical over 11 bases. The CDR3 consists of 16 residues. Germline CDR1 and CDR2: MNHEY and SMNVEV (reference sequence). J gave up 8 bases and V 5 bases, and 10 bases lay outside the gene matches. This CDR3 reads CASSPTSGTGGEKLFF. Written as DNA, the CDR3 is TGTGCCAGCAGTCCTACTTCAGGGACAGGGGGGGAAAAACTGTTTTTT.

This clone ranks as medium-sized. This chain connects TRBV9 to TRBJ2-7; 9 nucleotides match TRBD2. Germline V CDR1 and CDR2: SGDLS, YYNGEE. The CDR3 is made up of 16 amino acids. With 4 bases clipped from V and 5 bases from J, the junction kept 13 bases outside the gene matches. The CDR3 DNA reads TGTGCCAGCAGCCCCCTTGGTAGCGGGAGTCTGGACGAGCAGTACTTC. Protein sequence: CASSPLGSGSLDEQYF.

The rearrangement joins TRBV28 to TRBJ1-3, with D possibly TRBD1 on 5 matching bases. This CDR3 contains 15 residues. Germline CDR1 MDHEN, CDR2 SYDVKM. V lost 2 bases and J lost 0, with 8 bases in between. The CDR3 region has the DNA TGTGCCAGCAGTTTACCCGGGACCTCTGGAAACACCATATATTTT. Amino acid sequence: CASSLPGTSGNTIYF.

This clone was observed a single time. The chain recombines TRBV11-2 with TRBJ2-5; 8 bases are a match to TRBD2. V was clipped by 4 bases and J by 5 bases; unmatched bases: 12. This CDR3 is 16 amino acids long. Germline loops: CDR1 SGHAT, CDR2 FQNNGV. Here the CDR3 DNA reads TGTGCCAGCAGCTCGCCTGGGACTAGTCCTGGGGAGACCCAGTACTTC. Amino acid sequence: CASSSPGTSPGETQYF.

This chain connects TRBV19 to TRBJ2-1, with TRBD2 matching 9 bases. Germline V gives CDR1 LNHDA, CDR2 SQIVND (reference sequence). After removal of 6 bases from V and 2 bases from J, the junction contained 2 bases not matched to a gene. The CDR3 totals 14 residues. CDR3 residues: CASRPSGTYNEQFF. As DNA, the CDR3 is TGTGCCAGTAGGCCTAGCGGGACCTACAATGAGCAGTTCTTC.